The 10 T cell receptor beta chains presented below share a single source sample, sequenced in a study of response to subunit inactivated influenza vaccine. TCRdb passed the RT-PCR reads through MiXCR, listing each CDR3 protein once. This sample yields fewer than 750,000 distinct CDR3 sequences, of which around 15% are seen a single time; 11% belongs to the top ten. The sample here was PBMCs from blood, taken approximately 13 days after vaccination. The receptors were gathered from a man aged 50-59 years who received an inactivated influenza vaccine.

Points on this clonotype: One end of the junction does not line up with germline, which may come from a read error. V and J are TRBV12-3 or TRBV12-4 and TRBJ2-5; 10 nucleotides match TRBD2. The CDR3 length is 14 residues. CDR3 in DNA: TGTGCCAGCAGTGGCCGGACTAGCGGAGAGACCAAGTACTTC. Amino acid sequence: CASSGRTSGETKYF.

This clonotype was counted between two and nine times. The chain combines TRBV19 with TRBJ1-6; D remains unclear. Per the germline V gene, CDR1 is LNHDA and CDR2 is SQIVND (reference sequence). V was trimmed by 4 bases and J by 9 bases, leaving 10 bases between them. CDR3 size: 13 residues. The CDR3: CASSTTTSSPLHF. In DNA form, the CDR3 reads TGTGCCAGTAGTACGACGACATCTTCACCCCTCCACTTT.

This clonotype was counted at least ten times. The V call is TRBV4-3, the J call TRBJ1-5; D is possibly TRBD1 (6 bases). Germline lookup yields CDR1 LGHNA and CDR2 YSLEER. The CDR3 extends over 15 amino acids. V gave up 0 bases and J gave up 2 bases, with 8 bases separating them. CDR3 nucleotide sequence: TGCGCCAGCAGCCAAGATTCAGGGGGCAATCAGCCCCAGCATTTT. The encoded protein is CASSQDSGGNQPQHF.

This clonotype has a handful of counts. The gene calls are TRBV14 and TRBJ2-1, with D uncertain. This CDR3 contains 13 residues. CDR1 SGHDN and CDR2 FVKESK come from the germline V gene. Trimming stripped 2 bases from V and 8 bases from J, with 10 bases between. CDR3 nucleotide sequence: TGTGCCAGCAGCCAAAGTCTAGGGTATGAGCAGTTCTTC. It encodes CASSQSLGYEQFF.

The gene calls are TRBV13 and TRBJ2-7; 8 positions agree with TRBD1. The CDR3 is made up of 15 amino acids. Germline V gene lookup returns CDR1 PRHDT and CDR2 FYEKMQ (reference sequence). V gave up 5 bases and J gave up 6 bases; unmatched junction bases: 12. This CDR3 reads CASSPNPGQVREQYF. CDR3 DNA: TGTGCCAGCAGCCCTAACCCGGGACAGGTACGCGAGCAGTACTTC.

The chain is built from TRBV6-2 or TRBV6-3 and TRBJ2-7; perhaps TRBD2 as D (6 bases). The V gene's germline CDR1 is MNHEY and CDR2 SVGEGT. V lost 2 bases, J lost 2 bases, and 13 bases lay in between. This CDR3 has 15 residues. The CDR3 here is CASSYPGRGTYEQYF. CDR3 nucleotide sequence: TGTGCCAGCAGTTACCCGGGACGGGGGACCTACGAGCAGTACTTC.

The chain is built from TRBV25-1 and TRBJ2-7, with a possible D match to TRBD2 (6 bases). The CDR3 length is 13 residues. Trimming removed 1 base at V and 2 bases at J, with 6 bases between. CDR1 and CDR2 (germline): MGHDK, SYGVNS. The CDR3 nucleotides read TGTGCCAGCAGTGAATGGGGGGCCTACGAGCAGTACTTC. Protein product: CASSEWGAYEQYF.

This clonotype was detected ten times or more. This chain connects TRBV18 to TRBJ2-1; D unclear. The V gene's germline CDR1 is KGHSH and CDR2 LQKENI. Trimming took 4 bases from V and 4 from J, leaving 14 bases between them. This CDR3 has 15 residues. CDR3 coding DNA: TGTGCCAGCTCACAAGACGGTGTAGGATACAATGAGCAGTTCTTC. Residues: CASSQDGVGYNEQFF.

This clonotype came up a few times. The chain recombines TRBV29-1 with TRBJ2-3, with D possibly TRBD2 on 6 matching bases. Germline-derived CDR1 and CDR2 are SQVTM and ANQGSEA. The CDR3 covers 14 residues. V shed 2 bases and J shed 6 bases, with 15 bases lying between them. The CDR3 region has the DNA TGCAGCGTTGAAACGGGAGCGCCCGGGGATACGCAGTATTTT. It is translated as CSVETGAPGDTQYF.

This clonotype was recorded many times. The chain is built from TRBV11-2 and TRBJ1-2; D uncertain. The CDR3 spans 15 residues. The germline V gene has CDR1 SGHAT and CDR2 FQNNGV. V gave up 5 bases and J gave up 0 bases, with 13 bases separating them. CDR3 in DNA: TGTGCCAGCAGCAGAGCGGACGTCCCTAACTATGGCTACACCTTC. This codes for CASSRADVPNYGYTF. Looking up the rest from reference TRBV11-2 and TRBJ1-2 gives the full variable domain: EAGVAQSPRYKIIEKRQSVAFWCNPISGHATLYWYQQILGQGPKLLIQFQNNGVVDDSQLPKDRFSAERLKGVDSTLKIQPAKLEDSAVYLCASSRADVPNYGYTFGSGTRLTVV.